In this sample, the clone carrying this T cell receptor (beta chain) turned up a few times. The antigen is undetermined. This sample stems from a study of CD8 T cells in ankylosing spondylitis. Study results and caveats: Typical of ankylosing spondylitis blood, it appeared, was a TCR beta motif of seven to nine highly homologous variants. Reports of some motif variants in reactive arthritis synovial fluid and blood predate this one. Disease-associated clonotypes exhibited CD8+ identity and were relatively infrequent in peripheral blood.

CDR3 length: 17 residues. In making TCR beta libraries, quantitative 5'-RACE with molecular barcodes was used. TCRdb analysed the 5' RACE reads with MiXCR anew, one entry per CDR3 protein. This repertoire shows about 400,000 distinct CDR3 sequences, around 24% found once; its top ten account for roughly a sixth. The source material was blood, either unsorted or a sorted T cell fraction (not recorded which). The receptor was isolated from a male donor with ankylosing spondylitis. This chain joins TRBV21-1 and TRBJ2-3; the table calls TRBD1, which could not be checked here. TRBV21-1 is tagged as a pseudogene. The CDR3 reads CASSKNLGHPSTDTQYF. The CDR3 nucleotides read TGTGCCAGCAGCAAAAACTTGGGACACCCTAGCACAGATACGCAGTATTTT.